There are many counts of the clone carrying this TCR beta chain. The antigen remains unidentified. These data belong to a study of T cells in Graves' hyperthyroidism and ophthalmopathy. Study results and limitations: Blood shared most expanded thyroid clonotypes above 0.001. Model output signaled ophthalmopathy a median roughly 6 months ahead of onset.

The source material, RNA transcripts, was used to amplify TCR beta CDR3 regions. HTBI primers were the set used in a first-round RT-PCR of the TCR CDR3. TCRdb itself ran the multiplex PCR reads through MiXCR, one entry per CDR3 protein. This table holds over 400,000 distinct CDR3 sequences, 20% to 25% found once. The V end was cut by 6 bases, the J end by 5 bases, with 14 bases between. CDR1 is SGHTA, CDR2 FQGTGA, per germline. The CDR3 is made up of 13 amino acids. Each ophthalmopathy patient scored at least 3 on the Clinical Activity Score and at least 4 on NOSPECS grade, with duration under 3 months.

This rearrangement joins TRBV7-3 to TRBJ2-7; D possibly matches TRBD1 or TRBD2 (5 bases each). The receptor comes from a woman in her seventies with Graves' ophthalmopathy. Material: blood. DNA for the CDR3: TGTGCCAGCAGACCGGACGGGACGCACGAGCAGTACTTC. Amino acid sequence: CASRPDGTHEQYF.